This T cell receptor beta chain was observed in a study of T-cell reconstitution after alpha-beta-depleted transplantation in children. General study results and limits: T-cell numbers and diversity one year post-transplant derived largely from freshly generated T cells.

Regarding this clonotype: Its antigen is not known.

V shed 6 bases, J shed 0 bases, and the junction held 7 bases outside the gene matches. CDR1 and CDR2 (germline): LGHNA, YNFKEQ. The CDR3 runs 16 residues. The library targeted TCRbeta and was prepared with unique molecular identifiers. Via MiXCR, TCRdb re-called the PCR reads, giving one row per CDR3 protein. The sample consists of 250,000 to 300,000 distinct CDR3 sequences, about 9.5% of them appearing once. Sequencing used PBMCs, obtained before TCRalphabeta/CD19-depleted stem cell transplant. The chain employs TRBV4-2 and TRBJ2-2; 7 bases are shared with TRBD2. The sequence came from a boy in the first two years of life with acute myeloid leukemia, due to receive a stem cell transplant. This CDR3 reads CASRKAGRTNTGELFF. The CDR3, as DNA: TGTGCCAGCAGAAAAGCGGGACGGACGAACACCGGGGAGCTGTTTTTT.